Shown below are 29 T cell receptor beta chains from a single sample sequenced in a study of cytotoxic CD8 clonotypes in ibrutinib-treated CLL. Repertoires were generated with immunoSEQ multiplex PCR, while TCRdb's copy carries only in-frame clones and drops some. Of 200,000 to 250,000 clones detected, roughly 74% appear once; the ten largest clones hold 15%. Sequenced here: PBMCs, sampled after 24 months of ibrutinib treatment. The receptors originated from a human donor with chronic lymphocytic leukemia.

The CDR3 DNA reads TGTGCCAGCATAAAGGGGACAGGGTACATGAACACTGAAGCTTTCTTT. It yields the protein CASIKGTGYMNTEAFF. The chain joins TRBV2 to TRBJ1-1; 9 nucleotides match TRBD1. Per germline, CDR1 SNHLY and CDR2 FYNNEI. V was pared by 7 bases and J by 0 bases, with 9 bases of the junction left unmatched. CDR3 length equals 16 residues.

In its sample, this clone was seen a few times. At the DNA level, this CDR3 is encoded by other sequences in the same sample as well. The V call is TRBV19, the J call TRBJ1-5; possible D gene TRBD1, 6 bases. CDR1 is LNHDA and CDR2 is SQIVND in the germline V gene (reference sequence). V was cut by 3 bases and J by 7 bases, with 10 bases left in between. The CDR3 has 13 residues. CDR3 sequence reads: CASSIRGGQPQHF. The CDR3 DNA reads as TGTGCCAGTAGTATCAGGGGAGGGCAGCCCCAGCATTTT.

The J gene is TRBJ2-3, the V gene TRBV19, with TRBD1 matching over 7 bases. The length of the CDR3 is 13 residues. The V gene's germline CDR1 is LNHDA and CDR2 SQIVND (reference sequence). J was trimmed by 7 bases and V by 6 bases; bases with no gene match: 7. The CDR3 nucleotides read TGTGCCAGTAGGAAGGGGGCGATTAATACGCAGTATTTT. Its translation is CASRKGAINTQYF.

The chain recombines TRBV27 with TRBJ2-7; TRBD2 is a possible D gene (6 bases). Germline CDR1 reads MNHEY; CDR2 reads SMNVEV (reference sequence). The CDR3 is made up of 14 amino acids. The V and J ends lost 5 bases and 6 bases respectively, with 17 bases between them. The CDR3 coding sequence is TGTGCCAGCAGTCATCTGCGAGGGGACTCCGAGCAGTACTTC. This encodes CASSHLRGDSEQYF.

This clone was counted many times. Other DNA sequences from this sample encode an identical CDR3 as well. The chain is built from TRBV5-4 and TRBJ2-3, with 8 bases aligning to TRBD2. CDR1 and CDR2 (germline): SGHNT, YYREEE (reference sequence). V gave up 1 base and J gave up 3 bases; unmatched junction bases: 4. The CDR3 is 15 residues long. The CDR3 is CASSLSASGTDTQYF. The CDR3, as DNA: TGTGCCAGCAGCTTGTCGGCTAGCGGGACAGATACGCAGTATTTT. Drawing the rest from reference TRBV5-4 and TRBJ2-3, the complete variable domain is ETGVTQSPTHLIKTRGQQVTLRCSSQSGHNTVSWYQQALGQGPQFIFQYYREEENGRGNFPPRFSGLQFPNYSSELNVNALELDDSALYLCASSLSASGTDTQYFGPGTRLTVL.

The V and J genes are TRBV11-2 and TRBJ2-7; D is possibly TRBD2 (5 bases). In germline, CDR1 is SGHAT, CDR2 FQNNGV. Trimming cost V 0 bases and J 5 bases, with 14 bases left between them. This CDR3 is built from 15 residues. In nucleotides, the CDR3 is TGTGCCAGCAGCTTAGATGCGGAGGAAGTGAACGAGCAGTACTTC. It yields the protein CASSLDAEEVNEQYF.

The chain joins TRBV29-1 to TRBJ2-7; D may be TRBD2 (6 bases). V was shortened by 2 bases and J by 4 bases, with 21 bases between the two germline ends. Germline CDR1 reads SQVTM; CDR2 reads ANQGSEA. The CDR3 runs 16 residues. As DNA, the CDR3 is TGCAGCGTTGAATCTGGGGACTCTCCCTTAGGTTACGAGCAGTACTTC. Its translation is CSVESGDSPLGYEQYF.

The chain has TRBV19 and TRBJ1-2; 8 bases fit TRBD1. Germline-derived CDR1 and CDR2 are LNHDA and SQIVND (reference sequence). This CDR3 spans 14 amino acids. V lost 6 bases to trimming and J lost 6 bases; unmatched junction nucleotides: 9. This CDR3 reads CASRDRAPRHGYTF. The CDR3 DNA follows: TGTGCCAGTAGGGACAGGGCTCCTAGACATGGCTACACCTTC.

This sequence joins TRBV5-1 and TRBJ2-1; D gene ambiguous. The CDR3 spans 14 residues. The V end was cut by 2 bases, the J end by 8 bases, with 14 bases between. Germline V gene data show CDR1 as SGHRS and CDR2 as YFSETQ. The CDR3 bases are TGCGCCAGCAGCTTAAGATTTAGGGCGGATGAGCAGTTCTTC. Translated, it gives CASSLRFRADEQFF.

This clone was picked up a small number of times. CDR3 protein: CASTSGRIYTF. Written as DNA, the CDR3 is TGTGCCAGCACCTCGGGACGTATCTACACCTTC. This chain links TRBV4-2 with TRBJ1-2; a possible D gene is TRBD1 (5 bases). The CDR3 is 11 amino acids. The germline gives CDR1 LGHNA, CDR2 YNFKEQ. V was trimmed by 7 bases and J by 10 bases, leaving 13 bases between them.

This clone was detected a few times. The chain carries TRBV13 and TRBJ1-2; 8 nucleotides align to TRBD1. The germline gives CDR1 PRHDT, CDR2 FYEKMQ (reference sequence). This CDR3 has 13 residues. J lost 8 bases, V lost 4 bases, and 6 bases had no gene match. This CDR3 reads CASSSSRGHGYTF. CDR3 bases: TGTGCCAGCAGCTCAAGCAGGGGGCACGGCTACACCTTC.

In DNA, the CDR3 is TGTGCCAGCAGCTTTGTAGCGGGAGTGGGCACAGATACGCAGTATTTT. It specifies CASSFVAGVGTDTQYF. The V gene is TRBV11-1, the J gene TRBJ2-3; 9 positions match TRBD2. Germline assignment: CDR1 SGHAT and CDR2 FQDESV (reference sequence). The CDR3 sequence is 16 residues long. The junction had 5 bases not matched to a gene; V was cut back by 3 bases and J by 1 base.

This chain joins TRBV5-6 and TRBJ2-7, with 9 bases that match TRBD2. Per germline, CDR1 SGHDT and CDR2 YYEEEE. The V and J ends lost 2 bases and 4 bases, in that order; junction bases with no gene match: 7. The CDR3 totals 15 residues. CDR3 sequence (DNA): TGTGCCAGCAGCTTTTTGGCGGGAGGGCGTTACGAGCAGTACTTC. Its translation: CASSFLAGGRYEQYF.

The CDR3: CASSEGNNEKLFF. In DNA, the CDR3 is TGCGCCAGCAGTGAAGGGAATAATGAAAAACTGTTTTTT. V gene TRBV5-1 combines with J gene TRBJ1-4; D remains ambiguous. CDR1 is SGHRS and CDR2 is YFSETQ in the germline V gene. The length of the CDR3 is 13 residues. Trimming removed 5 bases from V and 4 bases from J, with 9 bases in between.

The rearrangement links TRBV30 to TRBJ1-5; TRBD1 agrees at 8 bases. V lost 2 bases to trimming and J lost 4 bases; unmatched junction nucleotides: 4. The CDR3 loop spans 14 amino acids. Germline loops: CDR1 GTSNPN, CDR2 SVGIG (reference sequence). In nucleotides, the CDR3 is TGTGCCTGGAGTCCCGGACAGGGAAATCAGCCCCAGCATTTT. It is translated as CAWSPGQGNQPQHF.

This clone was seen just once. The V gene is TRBV6-4, the J gene TRBJ2-7; D tentatively fits TRBD1 or TRBD2 (5 bases each). This CDR3 spans 15 amino acids. Trimming stripped 3 bases from V and 7 bases from J, with 19 bases between. CDR1 and CDR2 from the germline V gene are MRHNA and SNTAGT. DNA for the CDR3: TGTGCCAGCAGTGAGCCGGGACCCTGGAGGTGTGAGCAGTACTTC. It encodes CASSEPGPWRCEQYF.

The chain uses TRBV4-3 and TRBJ2-5; D might be TRBD1 or TRBD2, each matching 6 bases. Trimming removed 0 bases at V and 5 bases at J, with 13 bases between. The CDR3 has 15 residues. Germline V gene sequence: CDR1 LGHNA, CDR2 YSLEER. Here the CDR3 reads CASSQDLVGGETQYF. The CDR3 DNA follows: TGCGCCAGCAGCCAAGATCTAGTGGGGGGCGAGACCCAGTACTTC.

The rearrangement uses TRBV6-5 and TRBJ2-7; D gene unclear. Germline V gene sequence: CDR1 MNHEY, CDR2 SVGAGI. V was pared by 1 base and J by 2 bases, with 12 bases between. The CDR3 runs to 15 residues. The CDR3 nucleotides read TGTGCCAGCAGTTACTTATTCGAGGAAACCTACGAGCAGTACTTC. Translated, it gives CASSYLFEETYEQYF.

The rearrangement joins TRBV29-1 to TRBJ2-7, with 7 positions matching TRBD1. The CDR3 runs 12 residues. Germline V gene lookup returns CDR1 SQVTM and CDR2 ANQGSEA. With 1 base clipped from V and 7 bases from J, the junction kept 4 bases outside the gene matches. CDR3 in DNA: TGCAGCGTTGAAGTAGGGGGCCTGGAGCAGTACTTC. Translation gives CSVEVGGLEQYF.

This rearrangement joins TRBV7-2 to TRBJ2-3; D is perhaps TRBD1 or TRBD2 (6 bases each). This CDR3 has 15 residues. CDR1 is SGHTA, CDR2 FQGNSA, per germline. Trimming removed 5 bases from V and 2 bases from J, with 14 bases in between. CDR3 DNA sequence: TGTGCCAGCAGCCAGGGGATAGCGGACACAGATACGCAGTATTTT. Translation: CASSQGIADTDTQYF.

This clone has a single count. This chain joins TRBV16 and TRBJ2-3; possibly TRBD2 for D (5 bases). Germline V lookup: CDR1 KGHSY, CDR2 FQNENV. The CDR3 is made up of 16 amino acids. V dropped 0 bases and J dropped 0 bases, with 10 bases sitting between them. Here the CDR3 DNA reads TGTGCCAGCAGCCAATCGCACGGGGAAAGCACAGATACGCAGTATTTT. The encoded protein is CASSQSHGESTDTQYF.

The chain links TRBV30 to TRBJ1-2; D is possibly TRBD1 (5 bases). Per the germline V gene, CDR1 is GTSNPN and CDR2 is SVGIG (reference sequence). V was cut by 7 bases and J by 0 bases, with 15 bases left in between. The CDR3 is 14 residues long. CDR3 sequence: CASLRDVANYGYTF. The CDR3 DNA reads as TGTGCCTCGCTCCGGGACGTAGCTAACTATGGCTACACCTTC.

V is TRBV6-1 and J is TRBJ2-7; D is possibly TRBD1 (6 bases). The CDR3 extends over 15 amino acids. The germline gives CDR1 MNHNS, CDR2 SASEGT. With 5 bases removed from V and 2 bases from J, the gap between germline ends came to 16 bases. In nucleotides, the CDR3 is TGTGCCAGCAGTCCTGAGACGGACAGTGCCTACGAGCAGTACTTC. This sequence encodes CASSPETDSAYEQYF.

This clone was seen a few times. Sequence at one end of the junction differs from germline and may be a read error. J is TRBJ2-1 and V is TRBV14; 9 bases fit TRBD1. The CDR3 has 17 residues. CDR1 and CDR2 from the germline V gene are SGHDN and FVKESK. The chain's CDR3 is CASSQGSRDRDYDEQFF. The CDR3 coding sequence is TGTGCCAGCAGCCAAGGATCGCGGGACAGGGACTACGATGAGCAGTTCTTC.

Written as DNA, the CDR3 is TGTGCCAGCAGTCCTAAAGGGGGTCCGACAGATACGCAGTATTTT. Translation: CASSPKGGPTDTQYF. The rearrangement links TRBV11-2 to TRBJ2-3; D is perhaps TRBD1 (6 bases). The CDR3 has 15 residues. In germline, CDR1 is SGHAT, CDR2 FQNNGV. Trimming shortened V by 6 bases and J by 3 bases, and 16 bases separated the two germline ends. Together with reference TRBV11-2 and TRBJ2-3, the CDR3 gives the full variable domain: EAGVAQSPRYKIIEKRQSVAFWCNPISGHATLYWYQQILGQGPKLLIQFQNNGVVDDSQLPKDRFSAERLKGVDSTLKIQPAKLEDSAVYLCASSPKGGPTDTQYFGPGTRLTVL.

The chain is built from TRBV28 and TRBJ1-2, with a weak D call TRBD1 (5 bases). The germline V gene encodes CDR1 MDHEN and CDR2 SYDVKM. The CDR3 loop spans 13 amino acids. V lost 9 bases and J 5 bases, leaving 16 bases between the germline ends. The CDR3 nucleotides read TGTGCCAGTCAGGGCGCGGGGGGATATGGCTACACCTTC. It is translated as CASQGAGGYGYTF.

The sample holds one count of this clone. J is TRBJ2-2 and V is TRBV6-5, with D possibly matching TRBD1 (6 bases). The germline V gene has CDR1 MNHEY and CDR2 SVGAGI. The CDR3 runs to 14 residues. Between the trimmed V and J ends, which lost 7 bases and 1 base, there was a span of 10 bases. CDR3 sequence reads: CASTTDRNTGELFF. CDR3 coding DNA: TGTGCCAGCACTACGGACAGGAACACCGGGGAGCTGTTTTTT.

The V call is TRBV5-1, the J call TRBJ2-1, with a tentative D call TRBD2 (5 bases). V dropped 2 bases and J dropped 10 bases, with 13 bases sitting between them. Germline V lookup: CDR1 SGHRS, CDR2 YFSETQ. This CDR3 contains 13 residues. CDR3 sequence reads: CASSLGGLEEQFF. CDR3 nucleotide sequence: TGCGCCAGCAGCTTAGGAGGTCTAGAGGAGCAGTTCTTC.

CDR3 DNA sequence: TGTGCCAGCAGTGGCCTTCCAACCTACGAGCAGTACTTC. As protein: CASSGLPTYEQYF. The chain employs TRBV27 and TRBJ2-7; D unresolved. The length of the CDR3 is 13 residues. Germline V lookup: CDR1 MNHEY, CDR2 SMNVEV (reference sequence). V lost 5 bases and J 2 bases, leaving 10 bases between the germline ends.